This paragraph reports one TCR beta chain. Its target is not known. TCR beta VDJ and CDR3 were profiled, and genomic DNA was the template. TCRdb re-called the reads through MiXCR, storing one row per CDR3 protein. The sample consists of hundreds of thousands of distinct CDR3 sequences, 45% to 65% of them appearing once. The data are from a study of CD8+CD57+ T cells in acquired aplastic anemia. The germline V gene has CDR1 SEHNR and CDR2 FQNEAQ (reference sequence). With V trimmed by 3 bases and J by 1 base, 10 bases remained unmatched. The CDR3 runs 18 residues. CD8+CD57+ cell expansion, shown by flow cytometry, had occurred in the patients selected for sequencing. Patient blood was sampled before any therapy had been received. Overall study results and limits: Patients and healthy controls showed no significant CD8+ Simpson's diversity difference. Patients and controls had in common 25 to 30 CD8+ CDR3 sequences.

This chain uses TRBV7-9 with TRBJ2-2, with TRBD2 identical over 8 bases. The receptor's source is a human donor with aplastic anemia. The specimen was sorted CD4+, CD8+, or CD8+CD57+ T cells (not recorded which) from PBMCs. The CDR3 region has the DNA TGTGCCAGCAGCTTGGGTAGCGGGGTTCCCCAGAACACCGGGGAGCTGTTTTTT. It specifies CASSLGSGVPQNTGELFF.